The 25 T cell receptor beta chains below all came from one sample that was sequenced in a study of blood T cell repertoires in COVID-19. Profiled with immunoSEQ multiplex PCR; TCRdb holds only in-frame clones, not every one. The sample holds roughly 120,000 clones, roughly 90% seen once. The sequencing input was peripheral blood. The receptors here all came from a man aged 60 to 75 with COVID-19, enrolled during active disease.

The genes are TRBV29-1 and TRBJ1-2, with 8 bases identical to TRBD1. There are 14 residues in the CDR3. Trimming took 0 bases from V and 4 from J; bases not matched to a gene: 4. Germline V gene sequence: CDR1 SQVTM, CDR2 ANQGSEA. The CDR3 region is CSVEDGGQGYGYTF. The CDR3 DNA is TGCAGCGTTGAAGATGGAGGACAGGGCTATGGCTACACCTTC. The full variable domain, with the rest looked up from reference TRBV29-1 and TRBJ1-2, is SAVISQKPSRDICQRGTSLTIQCQVDSQVTMMFWYRQQPGQSLTLIATANQGSEATYESGFVIDKFPISRPNLTFSTLTVSNMSPEDSSIYLCSVEDGGQGYGYTFGSGTRLTVV.

The chain is built from TRBV6-5 and TRBJ1-1; a weak D match, TRBD1 (5 bases). Germline V gives CDR1 MNHEY, CDR2 SVGAGI. This CDR3 is built from 14 residues. Trimming cost V 0 bases and J 10 bases, with 15 bases left between them. The CDR3 is CASSYSRTTGTAFF. The CDR3 DNA sequence: TGTGCCAGCAGTTACTCGAGGACTACAGGCACAGCTTTCTTT.

For the CDR3, the DNA is TGTGCCAGCAGCTTCAAAACTAGCGGGGACCCAGACCCATCCTACGAGCAGTACTTC. The encoded protein is CASSFKTSGDPDPSYEQYF. The J gene is TRBJ2-7, the V gene TRBV11-2; 10 nucleotides match TRBD2. After removal of 3 bases from V and 1 base from J, the junction contained 15 bases not matched to a gene. CDR3 size: 19 residues. Per germline, CDR1 SGHAT and CDR2 FQNNGV.

The chain uses TRBV6-5 and TRBJ1-1, with TRBD1 matching over 10 bases. Trimming removed 7 bases from V and 4 bases from J; junction bases left unmatched: 6. The CDR3 loop spans 14 amino acids. Per germline, CDR1 MNHEY and CDR2 SVGAGI. For the CDR3, the DNA is TGTGCCAGCACCCTCGGACAGGGGGGCACTGAAGCTTTCTTT. Its translation: CASTLGQGGTEAFF.

The rearrangement joins TRBV3-1 (or the pseudogene TRBV3-2) to TRBJ2-1; possibly TRBD1 for D (6 bases). Trimming took off 3 bases at V and 9 bases at J, with 15 bases between the two ends. The germline V gene encodes CDR1 LGHDT and CDR2 YNNKEL (reference sequence). CDR3 length: 14 residues. The CDR3: CASSHPNRVGEQFF. The CDR3 DNA follows: TGTGCCAGCAGCCACCCAAACAGGGTTGGTGAGCAGTTCTTC.

This chain connects TRBV6-5 to TRBJ1-1; 7 nucleotides match TRBD1. CDR3 size: 14 residues. The V gene end was trimmed by 1 base and the J gene end by 3 bases; junction bases not matched to a gene: 2. From germline, CDR1 is MNHEY and CDR2 SVGAGI. The CDR3, as DNA: TGTGCCAGCAGTTACTTAACAGGGGACACTGAAGCTTTCTTT. Its protein is CASSYLTGDTEAFF.

The chain combines TRBV28 with TRBJ2-7; maybe TRBD1 (5 bases). Deletions cut 7 bases from V and 5 bases from J, with 12 bases between. The CDR3 consists of 12 residues. CDR1 MDHEN and CDR2 SYDVKM come from the germline V gene. The CDR3 DNA reads as TGTGCCAGCAACGCCGCACAGGACGAGCAGTACTTC. Translating it yields CASNAAQDEQYF.

This clone showed up just a few times. This rearrangement joins TRBV11-1 to TRBJ2-7, with D maybe TRBD1 (5 bases). The CDR3 runs to 13 residues. The germline V and J ends were trimmed by 3 bases and 5 bases, with 11 bases remaining between them. Germline V gene sequence: CDR1 SGHAT, CDR2 FQDESV (reference sequence). The CDR3: CASSFRQSDEQYF. The CDR3 region has the DNA TGTGCCAGCAGCTTCAGACAGAGCGACGAGCAGTACTTC. Variable domain in full (rest from reference TRBV11-1 and TRBJ2-7): EAEVAQSPRYKITEKSQAVAFWCDPISGHATLYWYRQILGQGPELLVQFQDESVVDDSQLPKDRFSAERLKGVDSTLKIQPAELGDSAMYLCASSFRQSDEQYFGPGTRLTVT.

J is TRBJ2-5 and V is TRBV19; 10 nucleotides agree with TRBD2. The ends lost 6 bases at V and 5 bases at J; junction bases unmatched: 9. The length of the CDR3 is 15 residues. The V gene's germline CDR1 is LNHDA and CDR2 SQIVND (reference sequence). DNA of the CDR3: TGTGCCAGTAGAGTGGCTAGCGGGAGTGTGGAGACCCAGTACTTC. Amino acids: CASRVASGSVETQYF.

J is TRBJ1-5 and V is TRBV6-2 or TRBV6-3; 7 bases fit TRBD1. The CDR3 has 18 residues. The germline gives CDR1 MNHEY, CDR2 SVGEGT. The V gene end was trimmed by 4 bases and the J gene end by 2 bases; junction bases not matched to a gene: 14. CDR3 nucleotides: TGTGCCAGCAGTTGCCCTCACAGGGGCTCCGATTGCAATCAGCCCCAGCATTTT. Translating gives CASSCPHRGSDCNQPQHF.

The chain employs TRBV19 and TRBJ1-1; no definite D call. Trimming removed 1 base from V and 5 bases from J, with 11 bases in between. The CDR3 has 14 residues. The germline gives CDR1 LNHDA, CDR2 SQIVND (reference sequence). The CDR3 coding sequence is TGTGCCAGTAGTATAGGTGGCGACGGGACTGAAGCTTTCTTT. Its protein product is CASSIGGDGTEAFF.

The chain carries TRBV28 and TRBJ1-2; possibly TRBD1 for D (6 bases). V lost 10 bases, J lost 7 bases, and 16 bases lay in between. This CDR3 is built from 12 residues. Germline V gene sequence: CDR1 MDHEN, CDR2 SYDVKM. CDR3 nucleotide sequence: TGTGCCAACAAGGACAGAAACAGTGGCTACACCTTC. Protein: CANKDRNSGYTF.

V gene TRBV5-1 combines with J gene TRBJ2-3; 11 bases agree with TRBD2. CDR1 and CDR2 (germline): SGHRS, YFSETQ. This CDR3 has 14 residues. V lost 4 bases to trimming and J lost 5 bases; unmatched junction nucleotides: 3. Written as DNA, the CDR3 is TGCGCCAGCAGCCCTGGGACTAGCGGAGATACGCAGTATTTT. This translates into CASSPGTSGDTQYF.

The chain is built from TRBV28 and TRBJ1-2; D uncertain. The CDR3 consists of 13 residues. Germline CDR1 and CDR2: MDHEN and SYDVKM. Trimming took off 7 bases at V and 4 bases at J, with 13 bases between the two ends. The CDR3 DNA follows: TGTGCCAGCACATTGAGAGGAATCTATGGCTACACCTTC. Translated: CASTLRGIYGYTF.

This clone has just a few counts. This chain links TRBV5-4 with TRBJ2-1; 11 nucleotides match TRBD2. V lost 3 bases and J lost 5; bases outside the gene matches: 10. The CDR3 has 17 residues. Germline V gene sequence: CDR1 SGHNT, CDR2 YYREEE (reference sequence). The CDR3 spells CASSYIAGGFEDNEQFF. The DNA of the CDR3 is TGTGCCAGCAGCTATATAGCGGGAGGGTTCGAAGACAATGAGCAGTTCTTC.

V gene TRBV2 combines with J gene TRBJ2-3, with 10 bases identical to TRBD2. The trim removed 4 bases at V and 4 bases at J, leaving 8 bases unmatched. The CDR3 extends over 16 amino acids. Per the germline V gene, CDR1 is SNHLY and CDR2 is FYNNEI. Here the CDR3 DNA reads TGTGCCAGCAGTGGTGCCCTAGCGGGAGACTCAGATACGCAGTATTTT. Protein sequence: CASSGALAGDSDTQYF.

This sequence joins TRBV2 and TRBJ1-5; TRBD1 matches at 9 bases. Germline trimming cut 3 bases from V and 1 base from J; bases unmatched to any gene: 7. The CDR3 loop spans 17 amino acids. The germline V gene has CDR1 SNHLY and CDR2 FYNNEI. As DNA, the CDR3 is TGTGCCAGCAGTGATGGTACAGGGGGCAGGAGCAATCAGCCCCAGCATTTT. Its protein product is CASSDGTGGRSNQPQHF.

The genes are TRBV4-3 and TRBJ1-2; 9 nucleotides match TRBD1. The CDR3 extends over 15 amino acids. V dropped 3 bases and J dropped 10; count of bases not matched to a gene: 12. Germline V gene data show CDR1 as LGHNA and CDR2 as YSLEER. The CDR3 DNA sequence: TGCGCCAGCAGCCAGGGCAGGCCGGGACAGGGTGTCTACACCTTC. Protein: CASSQGRPGQGVYTF.

This chain links TRBV4-3 with TRBJ1-6, with TRBD1 as a possible D gene (6 bases). Germline CDR1 LGHNA, CDR2 YSLEER. V was pared by 0 bases and J by 9 bases, with 15 bases between. The CDR3 runs to 16 residues. The DNA of the CDR3 is TGCGCCAGCAGCCAAGATAGGCAGGGGAGTGTTTCACCCCTCCACTTT. Its protein is CASSQDRQGSVSPLHF.

The V and J genes are TRBV5-1 and TRBJ2-1, with D possibly TRBD2 on 6 matching bases. V lost 0 bases, J lost 7 bases, and 11 bases lay in between. This CDR3 spans 14 amino acids. CDR1 SGHRS and CDR2 YFSETQ come from the germline V gene. CDR3 sequence reads: CASSLEASANEQFF. CDR3 nucleotides: TGCGCCAGCAGCTTGGAGGCTAGCGCAAATGAGCAGTTCTTC.

This chain joins TRBV7-3 and TRBJ1-6; 8 nucleotides line up with TRBD1. Germline CDR1 and CDR2: SGHTA and FQGTGA. V shed 4 bases and J 7 bases; nucleotides not matched to a gene: 6. The CDR3 totals 15 residues. The CDR3: CASSSTGVENSPLHF. CDR3 coding DNA: TGTGCCAGCAGCTCGACAGGGGTTGAGAATTCACCCCTCCACTTT. Looking up the rest from reference TRBV7-3 and TRBJ1-6 gives the full variable domain: GAGVSQTPSNKVTEKGKYVELRCDPISGHTALYWYRQSLGQGPEFLIYFQGTGAADDSGLPNDRFFAVRPEGSVSTLKIQRTERGDSAVYLCASSSTGVENSPLHFGNGTRLTVT.

The V call is TRBV18, the J call TRBJ2-7, with no clear D. The V end lost 1 base, the J end lost 4 bases, and 5 bases lay between the germline ends. The CDR3 runs 12 residues. CDR1 is KGHSH and CDR2 is LQKENI in the germline V gene. In DNA, the CDR3 is TGTGCCAGCTCACCACGCGGTTACGAGCAGTACTTC. Protein: CASSPRGYEQYF.

The chain is built from TRBV5-1 and TRBJ2-3; 9 bases fit TRBD2. The junction had 2 bases not matched to a gene; V was cut back by 2 bases and J by 4 bases. This CDR3 spans 14 amino acids. Germline lookup yields CDR1 SGHRS and CDR2 YFSETQ. CDR3 sequence reads: CASSFSGSSDTQYF. CDR3 DNA sequence: TGCGCCAGCAGCTTTAGCGGGAGCTCAGATACGCAGTATTTT.

J is TRBJ1-6 and V is TRBV28; 9 bases fit TRBD1. The CDR3 has 18 residues. Trimming removed 4 bases from V and 8 bases from J; junction bases left unmatched: 15. Germline CDR1 and CDR2: MDHEN and SYDVKM. The CDR3 reads CASSSFGGTGKEYSPLHF. CDR3 DNA sequence: TGTGCCAGCAGTTCTTTTGGTGGGACAGGGAAGGAGTATTCACCCCTCCACTTT.

V gene TRBV30 combines with J gene TRBJ1-4; TRBD1 matches 9 bases. The junction had 2 bases not matched to a gene; V was cut back by 5 bases and J by 7 bases. This CDR3 is built from 12 residues. CDR1 is GTSNPN and CDR2 is SVGIG in the germline V gene (reference sequence). CDR3 coding DNA: TGTGCCTGGGGGACAGGGTTTGAAAAACTGTTTTTT. This sequence encodes CAWGTGFEKLFF.